The clone carrying this T cell receptor beta chain showed up many times. Its antigen is as yet unknown. A Clinical Activity Score of at least 3, a NOSPECS grade of at least 4 and a duration under 3 months were recorded in the ophthalmopathy patients. Clinical symptoms, serum thyroxine and TRAb, thyroid ultrasound and orbital computed tomography were used for the diagnoses. Around 9.9 ml of fresh peripheral blood supplied the PBMCs. The sample originates from a study of T cells in Graves' hyperthyroidism and ophthalmopathy. Points from the study as a whole: With a median lead of approximately six months before onset, the model predicted ophthalmopathy.

TCR beta CDR3 regions were amplified from RNA transcripts. HTBI primers drove first-round RT-PCR of the TCR CDR3. TCRdb reprocessed the multiplex PCR reads with MiXCR, giving one entry per CDR3 protein. The repertoire includes around 360,000 distinct CDR3 sequences, nearly 15% of them detected once, and roughly 19% sits in the top ten. CDR3 length: 14 residues. Per germline, CDR1 SNHLY and CDR2 FYNNEI. Trimming removed 1 base from V and 2 bases from J, with 9 bases in between. The sequenced sample was blood. The receptor comes from a woman aged 55-69 years with Graves' ophthalmopathy. The genes are TRBV2 and TRBJ2-7; possible D gene TRBD1, 6 bases. CDR3 DNA: TGTGCCAGCAGTGAAGACAGGGCTGCCTACGAGCAGTACTTC. This encodes CASSEDRAAYEQYF.